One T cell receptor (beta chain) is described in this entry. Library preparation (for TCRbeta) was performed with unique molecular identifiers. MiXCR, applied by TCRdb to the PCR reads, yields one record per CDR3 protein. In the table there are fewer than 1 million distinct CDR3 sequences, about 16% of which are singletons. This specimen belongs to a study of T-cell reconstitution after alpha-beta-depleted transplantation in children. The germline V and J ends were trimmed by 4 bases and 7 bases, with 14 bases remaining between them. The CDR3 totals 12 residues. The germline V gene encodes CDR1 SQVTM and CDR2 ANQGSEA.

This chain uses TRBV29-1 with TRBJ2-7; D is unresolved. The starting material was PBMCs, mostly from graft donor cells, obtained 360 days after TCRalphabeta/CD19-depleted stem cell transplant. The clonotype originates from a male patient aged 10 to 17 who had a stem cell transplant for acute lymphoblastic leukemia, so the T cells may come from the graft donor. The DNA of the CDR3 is TGCAGCGTTGTAGGAGTGTCGGAAGAGCAGTACTTC. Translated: CSVVGVSEEQYF.